These T cell receptor beta chains were read from a single sample in a study of blood T cell repertoires in COVID-19. Data came from immunoSEQ multiplex PCR; TCRdb stores just in-frame clones and leaves some out. The sample holds approximately 290,000 clones, nearly 90% seen once. The sample taken for sequencing was PBMCs or T cells enriched from blood (not recorded which). The source is a woman aged 18-35 years with acute COVID-19. Each CDR3 is given with its conserved first and last residue. The D gene is left open where the match is weak. Clone size is not always given. Where it is, it says once, few, many or a class for expanded clones.

15	TRBV6-6	.	TRBJ2-7	TRBD2	CASSPGTSGRNEQYF	TGTGCCAGCAGTCCAGGGACTAGCGGGAGAAACGAGCAGTACTTC
15	TRBV10-3	few	TRBJ1-2	TRBD1	CAISGIDRVPHGYTF	TGTGCCATCAGTGGAATCGACAGGGTGCCGCATGGCTACACCTTC
16	TRBV28	once	TRBJ2-3	TRBD2	CASMELAGVASDTQYF	TGTGCCAGCATGGAACTAGCGGGAGTGGCGTCAGATACGCAGTATTTT
15	TRBV5-4	.	TRBJ2-7	TRBD2	CASSFGGSITYEQYF	TGTGCCAGCAGCTTCGGCGGGAGCATCACCTACGAGCAGTACTTC
15	TRBV7-2	.	TRBJ2-2	TRBD2	CASSLGAGSTGELFF	TGTGCCAGCAGCTTAGGAGCGGGGAGTACCGGGGAGCTGTTTTTT
13	TRBV28	.	TRBJ1-2	.	CASSSAGGRGYTF	TGTGCCAGCAGTTCCGCGGGGGGCCGTGGCTACACCTTC
12	TRBV5-5	.	TRBJ2-7	.	CASSLLSYEQYF	TGTGCCAGCAGCTTGCTCTCGTACGAGCAGTACTTC
15	TRBV7-3	.	TRBJ2-1	TRBD2	CASSSSSGIYNEQFF	TGTGCCAGCAGCTCGTCTAGCGGGATCTACAATGAGCAGTTCTTC
15	TRBV6-4	.	TRBJ2-2	.	CASSSGTKNTGELFF	TGTGCCAGCAGTTCCGGGACAAAGAACACCGGGGAGCTGTTTTTT
15	TRBV24-1	.	TRBJ2-7	TRBD2	CATSDPSTSGVEQYF	TGTGCCACCAGTGACCCTTCGACTAGCGGGGTTGAGCAGTACTTC
13	TRBV5-1	.	TRBJ2-1	TRBD1	CASGGQGVNEQFF	TGCGCCAGCGGGGGACAGGGAGTTAATGAGCAGTTCTTC
16	TRBV18	.	TRBJ1-2	TRBD1	CASSPQQGEHNYGYTF	TGTGCCAGCTCACCCCAACAGGGGGAACATAACTATGGCTACACCTTC
14	TRBV7-8	few	TRBJ2-7	.	CASSDGTRTYEQYF	TGTGCCAGCAGCGACGGGACTCGAACCTACGAGCAGTACTTC
14	TRBV25-1	.	TRBJ2-7	TRBD1	CASSEQGVLYEQYF	TGTGCCAGCAGTGAACAGGGGGTACTCTACGAGCAGTACTTC
13	TRBV28	.	TRBJ1-1	.	CASITPVNTEAFF	TGTGCCAGCATAACCCCAGTCAACACTGAAGCTTTCTTT
18	TRBV4-2	.	TRBJ2-1	TRBD2	CASSRDDLAATSYNEQFF	TGTGCCAGCAGCCGAGACGACCTAGCGGCCACCTCCTACAATGAGCAGTTCTTC
14	TRBV7-9	.	TRBJ2-7	.	CASSLGTSSYEQYF	TGTGCCAGCAGCTTAGGAACCAGCTCCTACGAGCAGTACTTC
16	TRBV6-5	.	TRBJ2-1	.	CASSYPGTGGSAEQFF	TGTGCCAGCAGTTACCCCGGGACTGGGGGATCCGCTGAGCAGTTCTTC
14	TRBV5-1	.	TRBJ1-1	TRBD1	CASSPGQGGTEAFF	TGCGCCAGCAGCCCGGGACAGGGTGGCACTGAAGCTTTCTTT
15	TRBV13	.	TRBJ1-3	.	CASSLQGSSGNTIYF	TGTGCCAGCAGCTTGCAGGGGTCCTCCGGAAACACCATATATTTT
17	TRBV3-1/TRBV3-2	.	TRBJ2-5	TRBD2	CASSPFTSGSFQETQYF	TGTGCCAGCAGCCCGTTTACTAGCGGGAGCTTCCAAGAGACCCAGTACTTC
14	TRBV11-3	.	TRBJ1-1	.	CASSPRALNTEAFF	TGTGCCAGCAGCCCCCGCGCCCTGAACACTGAAGCTTTCTTT
17	TRBV27	.	TRBJ2-1	TRBD2	CASSWTSGRPGSYEQFF	TGTGCCAGCAGTTGGACTAGCGGGAGGCCCGGGTCCTATGAGCAGTTCTTC
17	TRBV13	.	TRBJ2-1	TRBD2	CASSLGLAGGSHNEQFF	TGTGCCAGCAGCTTGGGCCTGGCGGGAGGTTCCCACAATGAGCAGTTCTTC
14	TRBV7-9	.	TRBJ1-4	.	CASHLTPRDEKLFF	TGTGCCAGCCACCTGACACCGCGGGACGAAAAACTGTTTTTT
16	TRBV19	.	TRBJ1-5	.	CASSSMLPRSNQPQHF	TGTGCCAGTAGCTCTATGTTACCGCGGAGCAATCAGCCCCAGCATTTT
18	TRBV3-1/TRBV3-2	.	TRBJ2-6	TRBD2	CASSPSWTRAAGANVLTF	TGTGCCAGCAGCCCCTCGTGGACTAGAGCGGCTGGGGCCAACGTCCTGACTTTC
16	TRBV3-1/TRBV3-2	.	TRBJ1-2	.	CASSQDRGGVMDGYTF	TGTGCCAGCAGCCAAGATCGTGGAGGGGTCATGGATGGCTACACCTTC
18	TRBV6-2/TRBV6-3	once	TRBJ1-3	.	CASSYDPERTVIGNTIYF	TGTGCCAGCAGTTACGACCCCGAAAGGACAGTCATCGGAAACACCATATATTTT
18	TRBV5-1	once	TRBJ2-1	TRBD2	CASSLLAGGNLINNEQFF	TGCGCCAGCAGCTTACTAGCGGGAGGAAATCTAATAAACAATGAGCAGTTCTTC
15	TRBV28	.	TRBJ1-2	TRBD1	CASSSPGTETLGYTF	TGTGCCAGCAGTTCTCCCGGGACAGAGACGCTTGGCTACACCTTC
13	TRBV30	.	TRBJ1-2	.	CACQGGDNYGYTF	TGTGCCTGTCAGGGAGGGGATAACTATGGCTACACCTTC
13	TRBV27	.	TRBJ1-1	.	CASSLSPSTEAFF	TGTGCCAGCAGTTTGAGCCCTTCCACTGAAGCTTTCTTT
13	TRBV7-9	.	TRBJ1-2	.	CASSLAGNYGYTF	TGTGCCAGCAGCCTCGCGGGGAACTATGGCTACACCTTC
15	TRBV5-6	.	TRBJ1-5	TRBD1	CASSLADRGNQPQHF	TGTGCCAGCAGCTTGGCGGACAGGGGAAATCAGCCCCAGCATTTT
16	TRBV7-6	.	TRBJ2-2	.	CASSLVPTRDTGELFF	TGTGCCAGCAGCTTAGTGCCGACCCGGGACACCGGGGAGCTGTTTTTT
16	TRBV7-9	.	TRBJ2-2	TRBD2	CASRRTSGTNTGELFF	TGTGCCAGCAGGCGTACTAGCGGAACTAACACCGGGGAGCTGTTTTTT
15	TRBV30	.	TRBJ1-1	.	CAWRELYRERAEAFF	TGTGCCTGGAGGGAGCTATACAGGGAAAGGGCTGAAGCTTTCTTT
14	TRBV9	.	TRBJ1-2	.	CASRAGELNYGYTF	TGTGCCAGCAGAGCGGGGGAACTAAACTATGGCTACACCTTC
19	TRBV11-2	.	TRBJ1-1	TRBD1	CASSLGSWDSPLMNTEAFF	TGTGCCAGCAGCTTGGGAAGTTGGGACAGCCCTCTCATGAACACTGAAGCTTTCTTT
17	TRBV24-1	.	TRBJ2-3	TRBD1	CATSAPGRTGGPDTQYF	TGTGCCACCAGTGCCCCCGGTCGGACAGGGGGCCCAGATACGCAGTATTTT
18	TRBV3-1/TRBV3-2	.	TRBJ2-3	TRBD2	CASSQDYGAGEVADTQYF	TGTGCCAGCAGCCAAGATTACGGAGCGGGAGAAGTCGCAGATACGCAGTATTTT
15	TRBV3-1/TRBV3-2	.	TRBJ1-2	.	CASSQAQASAYGYTF	TGTGCCAGCAGCCAAGCCCAGGCGTCGGCCTATGGCTACACCTTC
14	TRBV28	.	TRBJ2-2	.	CASRGTVNTGELFF	TGTGCCAGCCGCGGGACAGTCAACACCGGGGAGCTGTTTTTT
13	TRBV6-4	.	TRBJ1-3	.	CASSEQVGNTIYF	TGTGCCAGCAGTGAGCAGGTCGGAAACACCATATATTTT
13	TRBV3-1/TRBV3-2	.	TRBJ1-1	.	CASSSGGDTEAFF	TGTGCCAGCAGCTCGGGGGGGGACACTGAAGCTTTCTTT
18	TRBV7-8	.	TRBJ2-1	TRBD2	CASSLEGASGSRGSEQFF	TGTGCCAGCAGCTTAGAAGGGGCTAGCGGGAGTCGTGGGTCTGAGCAGTTCTTC
14	TRBV4-1	.	TRBJ1-4	.	CASSQGDSNEKLFF	TGCGCCAGCAGCCAAGGAGACAGCAATGAAAAACTGTTTTTT
13	TRBV19	once	TRBJ1-2	TRBD1	CASSQQGAYGYTF	TGTGCCAGTAGTCAACAGGGGGCCTATGGCTACACCTTC
14	TRBV19	.	TRBJ1-1	TRBD1	CASSTGTGPTEAFF	TGTGCCAGTAGCACCGGGACAGGGCCCACTGAAGCTTTCTTT